Sequencing of this T cell receptor beta chain was carried out in a study of blood T cell repertoires in COVID-19. Study at large: Sample material is recorded as cDNA or gDNA derived from T cells, B-cell-depleted T cells, or PBMCs.

Measured with immunoSEQ multiplex PCR; TCRdb has only the in-frame clones, and not every one. The sample lists 180,000 or so clones, about 85% occurring once. Germline V CDR1 and CDR2: MNHEY, SMNVEV (reference sequence). V was clipped by 0 bases and J by 6 bases, with 17 bases between them. The length of the CDR3 is 16 residues. The rearrangement links TRBV27 to TRBJ1-2; possible D gene TRBD1, 5 bases. The specimen was peripheral blood. This clonotype was sampled from a woman aged 30 to 39 with active or convalescent COVID-19. The chain's CDR3 is CASSLSSGQGINGYTF. CDR3 bases: TGTGCCAGCAGTTTATCGTCAGGGCAAGGAATTAATGGCTACACCTTC.